One sample yielded the 30 T cell receptor beta chains listed below, sequenced in a study of blood T cells in healthy people across ages. The second PCR ran about 6 to 12 cycles with a sample-barcoded 5' primer and J-beta primers. One entry per CDR3 protein results from TCRdb running MiXCR on the 5' RACE reads. The sample yields over 700,000 distinct CDR3 sequences, about 53% seen once. The sequenced sample was blood. These receptors all stem from an elderly man in good health.

The V gene is TRBV20-1, the J gene TRBJ2-7, with 11 bases lining up with TRBD2. There are 17 residues in the CDR3. V was clipped by 2 bases and J by 7 bases; unmatched bases: 16. Germline V gene lookup returns CDR1 DFQATT and CDR2 SNEGSKA (reference sequence). The CDR3 sequence: CSARPITSGSLKNEQYF. The CDR3 DNA is TGCAGTGCTAGACCGATAACTAGCGGGAGTCTAAAAAATGAGCAGTACTTC.

The chain recombines TRBV29-1 with TRBJ2-4, with TRBD1 as a possible D gene (6 bases). The J call may be faulty, since TRBJ2-7 better matches the DNA end. The CDR3 runs 15 residues. Germline CDR1 and CDR2: SQVTM and ANQGSEA. CDR3 amino acids: CSVESEGERTYEQYF. CDR3 in DNA: TGCAGCGTTGAATCCGAGGGGGAGAGAACCTACGAGCAGTACTTC.

CDR3 residues: CATSPPALYADTQYF. CDR3 in DNA: TGTGCCACCAGCCCGCCAGCCCTCTATGCAGATACGCAGTATTTT. The chain combines TRBV24-1 with TRBJ2-3; D gene unclear. The germline V gene has CDR1 KGHDR and CDR2 SFDVKD. The V end was cut by 7 bases, the J end by 4 bases, with 17 bases between. This CDR3 is built from 15 residues.

The rearrangement joins TRBV11-2 to TRBJ2-7, with D possibly being TRBD1 or TRBD2 (7 bases each). With the DNA end fitting TRBJ2-5 better, the J assignment may be wrong. Germline V gives CDR1 SGHAT, CDR2 FQNNGV. CDR3 size: 15 residues. In DNA form, the CDR3 reads TGTGCCAGCAGCTCAGGGGGGCGGGAGAGGGAGACCCAGTACTTC. This codes for CASSSGGRERETQYF.

The chain links TRBV5-1 to TRBJ2-1, with D possibly TRBD1 on 6 matching bases. This CDR3 has 15 residues. The V and J ends lost 2 bases and 10 bases respectively, with 19 bases between them. Germline V gene data show CDR1 as SGHRS and CDR2 as YFSETQ. The CDR3 DNA is TGCGCCAGCAGCTTCCAACAGGGACCGGGTAGCGAGCAGTTCTTC. It encodes CASSFQQGPGSEQFF.

V and J are TRBV6-2 or TRBV6-3 and TRBJ1-1; D uncertain. CDR3 length: 11 amino acids. Per germline, CDR1 MNHEY and CDR2 SVGEGT. V lost 6 bases and J 8 bases, leaving 10 bases between the germline ends. The CDR3 bases are TGTGCCAGCAGCCCCGGGTTAGAAGCTTTCTTT. Protein product: CASSPGLEAFF.

DNA for the CDR3: TGTGCCAGCATGGGACTAGCGGGAGGGAGAAATGAGCAGTTCTTC. This translates into CASMGLAGGRNEQFF. The genes are TRBV14 and TRBJ2-1; 16 bases are shared with TRBD2. V lost 7 bases, J lost 7 bases, and 4 bases stayed unmatched. CDR3 length: 15 residues. Germline loops: CDR1 SGHDN, CDR2 FVKESK.

This clonotype occurred a few times. At one boundary the junction diverges from the germline segment, which might be a read error. As DNA, the CDR3 is TGTGCTAGCAGCCCCGGGACAGGGGATACGCAGTATTTT. Translating it yields CASSPGTGDTQYF. V and J are TRBV7-7 and TRBJ2-3; TRBD1 agrees at 9 bases. In germline, CDR1 is SSHAT, CDR2 FNYEAQ (reference sequence). The CDR3 has 13 amino acids.

This chain uses TRBV20-1 with TRBJ2-1; D may be TRBD2 (6 bases). This CDR3 has 16 residues. Germline values: CDR1 DFQATT, CDR2 SNEGSKA (reference sequence). Trimming stripped 2 bases from V and 5 bases from J, with 19 bases between. The CDR3 bases are TGCAGTGCTAGACCACTAATCCGGGGCGGGAACAATGAGCAGTTCTTC. Its translation: CSARPLIRGGNNEQFF.

This clonotype showed up just a few times. The chain combines TRBV5-1 with TRBJ2-1; no clear D gene. Between the trimmed V and J ends, which lost 1 base and 0 bases, there was a span of 5 bases. CDR1 is SGHRS and CDR2 is YFSETQ in the germline V gene. This CDR3 has 14 amino acids. This chain's CDR3 is CASSLPSSYNEQFF. In DNA, the CDR3 is TGCGCCAGCAGCTTGCCTAGCTCCTACAATGAGCAGTTCTTC.

V gene TRBV29-1 combines with J gene TRBJ1-4; D is unclear. Germline values: CDR1 SQVTM, CDR2 ANQGSEA. V lost 5 bases, J lost 6 bases, and 10 bases lay in between. The CDR3 is 12 residues long. This chain's CDR3 is CSVWTGDEKLFF. The CDR3 region has the DNA TGCAGCGTTTGGACTGGAGATGAAAAACTGTTTTTT. Drawing the rest from reference TRBV29-1 and TRBJ1-4, the complete variable domain is SAVISQKPSRDICQRGTSLTIQCQVDSQVTMMFWYRQQPGQSLTLIATANQGSEATYESGFVIDKFPISRPNLTFSTLTVSNMSPEDSSIYLCSVWTGDEKLFFGSGTQLSVL.

The gene calls are TRBV7-9 and TRBJ1-4, with TRBD1 as a possible D gene (5 bases). Germline CDR1 SEHNR, CDR2 FQNEAQ (reference sequence). The CDR3 extends over 16 amino acids. V lost 7 bases and J 0 bases, leaving 15 bases between the germline ends. The CDR3 region is CASITMGTSTNEKLFF. The CDR3, as DNA: TGTGCCAGCATCACAATGGGGACCTCAACTAATGAAAAACTGTTTTTT.

The J gene is TRBJ2-3, the V gene TRBV28, with D possibly matching TRBD2 (5 bases). V gave up 11 bases and J gave up 5 bases, with 23 bases separating them. This CDR3 spans 15 amino acids. CDR1 MDHEN and CDR2 SYDVKM come from the germline V gene. The CDR3 nucleotides are TGTGCCGAGGGAACGGGCGGACCGATGGGAGATACGCAGTATTTT. This encodes CAEGTGGPMGDTQYF.

This clonotype was detected a few times. The V gene is TRBV20-1, the J gene TRBJ2-5, with D tentatively TRBD1 or TRBD2 (5 bases each). Germline CDR1 DFQATT, CDR2 SNEGSKA (reference sequence). CDR3 size: 14 residues. Between the trimmed V and J ends, which lost 1 base and 1 base, there was a span of 10 bases. The CDR3 nucleotides are TGCAGTGCTAGAGGGGGGATTTCCCAAGAGACCCAGTACTTC. This sequence encodes CSARGGISQETQYF.

This chain joins TRBV5-4 and TRBJ2-5, with 10 bases identical to TRBD1. CDR3 size: 14 residues. The junction had 4 bases not matched to a gene; V was cut back by 4 bases and J by 4 bases. Germline values: CDR1 SGHNT, CDR2 YYREEE (reference sequence). The CDR3 sequence: CASSRGQGTETQYF. The CDR3 coding sequence is TGTGCCAGCAGCCGGGGACAGGGGACAGAGACCCAGTACTTC.

The chain recombines TRBV29-1 with TRBJ2-1; D perhaps matches TRBD2 (6 bases). CDR3 size: 14 residues. V lost 4 bases and J lost 6, with 16 bases in between. Germline loops: CDR1 SQVTM, CDR2 ANQGSEA. This CDR3 is CSVGASGVVNEQFF. CDR3 DNA sequence: TGCAGCGTTGGCGCGTCGGGAGTAGTCAATGAGCAGTTCTTC.

Note on this clonotype: One end of the junction is discordant with germline, which a read error may explain. V and J are TRBV20-1 and TRBJ1-1; a weak D match, TRBD1 (5 bases). The V gene's germline CDR1 is DFQATT and CDR2 SNEGSKA (reference sequence). The CDR3 spans 14 residues. The CDR3 DNA follows: TGCAGTGCCAGAGGCAGGGTTATGAACACTGAAGCTTTCTTT. Protein: CSARGRVMNTEAFF.

J is TRBJ2-1 and V is TRBV18; 15 nucleotides agree with TRBD2. CDR1 and CDR2 from the germline V gene are KGHSH and LQKENI. The CDR3 runs 17 residues. V dropped 2 bases and J dropped 4; count of bases not matched to a gene: 3. This CDR3 reads CASSPRTSGREYNEQFF. The CDR3 DNA sequence: TGTGCCAGCTCACCAAGGACTAGCGGGAGGGAATACAATGAGCAGTTCTTC. Full variable domain (rest looked up from reference TRBV18 and TRBJ2-1): NAGVMQNPRHLVRRRGQEARLRCSPMKGHSHVYWYRQLPEEGLKFMVYLQKENIIDESGMPKERFSAEFPKEGPSILRIQQVVRGDSAAYFCASSPRTSGREYNEQFFGPGTRLTVL.

The chain is built from TRBV7-9 and TRBJ2-1; TRBD1 agrees at 12 bases. CDR1 is SEHNR, CDR2 FQNEAQ, per germline (reference sequence). V shed 3 bases and J 10 bases; nucleotides not matched to a gene: 10. CDR3 length: 16 residues. The CDR3 loop reads CASSFGPGQGAREQFF. CDR3 nucleotides: TGTGCCAGCAGCTTTGGGCCGGGACAGGGGGCGAGGGAGCAGTTCTTC.

The chain recombines TRBV2 with TRBJ1-5; the D gene is possibly TRBD1 (6 bases). V was trimmed by 6 bases and J by 1 base, leaving 13 bases between them. From germline, CDR1 is SNHLY and CDR2 FYNNEI. This CDR3 has 15 amino acids. The CDR3 spells CASRPSGGSNQPQHF. The CDR3 bases are TGTGCCAGCAGACCCTCCGGGGGCAGCAATCAGCCCCAGCATTTT. Combining the CDR3 with reference TRBV2 and TRBJ1-5 gives the whole variable domain EPEVTQTPSHQVTQMGQEVILRCVPISNHLYFYWYRQILGQKVEFLVSFYNNEISEKSEIFDDQFSVERPDGSNFTLKIRSTKLEDSAMYFCASRPSGGSNQPQHFGDGTRLSIL.

The J gene is TRBJ2-1, the V gene TRBV7-9; 10 positions agree with TRBD2. This CDR3 is 17 amino acids long. CDR1 is SEHNR, CDR2 FQNEAQ, per germline (reference sequence). Trimming at V came to 6 bases and at J to 6 bases, leaving 14 bases not matched to a gene. The CDR3 here is CASSSKGASGRPNEQFF. The DNA of the CDR3 is TGTGCCAGCAGTTCAAAGGGAGCTAGCGGGAGACCCAATGAGCAGTTCTTC.

This chain uses TRBV14 with TRBJ2-7, with a possible D match to TRBD1 (6 bases). Trimming took 1 base from V and 7 from J, leaving 14 bases between them. Germline-derived CDR1 and CDR2 are SGHDN and FVKESK. The CDR3 length is 14 residues. The CDR3 sequence: CASSQARGGSEQYF. CDR3 in DNA: TGTGCCAGCAGCCAAGCCCGAGGGGGAAGTGAGCAGTACTTC.

In this sample, this clonotype turned up a few times. The chain is built from TRBV29-1 and TRBJ2-1; D uncertain. The tail of the sequence fits TRBJ2-7 better, so the J call may be wrong. The length of the CDR3 is 12 residues. Per germline, CDR1 SQVTM and CDR2 ANQGSEA. This CDR3 reads CSGRIAYNEQYF. The CDR3 DNA is TGCAGCGGCCGCATCGCCTACAATGAGCAGTACTTC.

A remark on this clonotype: Since a much larger clone is just one base distant, this may be a read error. This rearrangement joins TRBV5-1 to TRBJ1-2, with 7 bases matching TRBD1. Germline values: CDR1 SGHRS, CDR2 YFSETQ. This CDR3 is 14 amino acids long. CDR3 sequence (DNA): TGCGCCAGCAGCTTGGAACAGGGGAACTGTGGCTACACCTTC. This sequence encodes CASSLEQGNCGYTF. Together with reference TRBV5-1 and TRBJ1-2, the CDR3 gives the full variable domain: KAGVTQTPRYLIKTRGQQVTLSCSPISGHRSVSWYQQTPGQGLQFLFEYFSETQRNKGNFPGRFSGRQFSNSRSEMNVSTLELGDSALYLCASSLEQGNCGYTFGSGTRLTVV.

This clonotype was counted only a few times. The chain joins TRBV2 to TRBJ2-1; no clear D gene. Trimming took off 3 bases at V and 2 bases at J, with 5 bases between the two ends. Germline CDR1 reads SNHLY; CDR2 reads FYNNEI. CDR3 size: 13 residues. The CDR3 nucleotides are TGTGCCAGCAGTGAGACTCCCTACAATGAGCAGTTCTTC. This sequence encodes CASSETPYNEQFF.

The gene calls are TRBV5-6 and TRBJ2-3, with a weak D call TRBD2 (6 bases). The CDR3 covers 14 residues. The germline V gene encodes CDR1 SGHDT and CDR2 YYEEEE. V was clipped by 0 bases and J by 5 bases, with 10 bases between them. In DNA form, the CDR3 reads TGTGCCAGCAGCTTGGGTGGGGAGGAAGATACGCAGTATTTT. Amino acid sequence: CASSLGGEEDTQYF.

This clonotype was found once. The chain employs TRBV15 and TRBJ2-2; 8 bases agree with TRBD2. The V gene's germline CDR1 is LNHNV and CDR2 YYDKDF (reference sequence). V lost 8 bases, J lost 0 bases, and 2 bases stayed unmatched. This CDR3 region has 14 residues. In DNA, the CDR3 is TGTGCCACCCTTAGCGGGACGAACACCGGGGAGCTGTTTTTT. This gives the protein CATLSGTNTGELFF.

The V and J genes are TRBV20-1 and TRBJ1-2, with D unresolved. The CDR3 is 15 residues long. Germline loops: CDR1 DFQATT, CDR2 SNEGSKA (reference sequence). Trimming shortened V by 0 bases and J by 0 bases, and 11 bases separated the two germline ends. DNA for the CDR3: TGCAGTGCTAGAGACGTAGGCAGAGCTAACTATGGCTACACCTTC. Encoded protein: CSARDVGRANYGYTF.

The rearrangement uses TRBV29-1 and TRBJ1-1; 8 nucleotides match TRBD1. V lost 6 bases to trimming and J lost 7 bases; unmatched junction nucleotides: 13. This CDR3 spans 14 amino acids. CDR1 is SQVTM and CDR2 is ANQGSEA in the germline V gene. The CDR3 is CSVERQGPAREAFF. The CDR3 DNA follows: TGCAGCGTCGAAAGACAGGGGCCTGCGCGTGAAGCTTTCTTT.

The chain is built from TRBV7-2 and TRBJ2-3; 12 bases are shared with TRBD2. CDR1 is SGHTA, CDR2 FQGNSA, per germline. Unmatched junction bases numbered 6, after V lost 2 bases and J lost 6 bases. CDR3 length equals 16 residues. CDR3 in DNA: TGTGCCAGCAGCTTACTAGCGGGAGGGGGAATGGATACGCAGTATTTT. Translating it yields CASSLLAGGGMDTQYF.